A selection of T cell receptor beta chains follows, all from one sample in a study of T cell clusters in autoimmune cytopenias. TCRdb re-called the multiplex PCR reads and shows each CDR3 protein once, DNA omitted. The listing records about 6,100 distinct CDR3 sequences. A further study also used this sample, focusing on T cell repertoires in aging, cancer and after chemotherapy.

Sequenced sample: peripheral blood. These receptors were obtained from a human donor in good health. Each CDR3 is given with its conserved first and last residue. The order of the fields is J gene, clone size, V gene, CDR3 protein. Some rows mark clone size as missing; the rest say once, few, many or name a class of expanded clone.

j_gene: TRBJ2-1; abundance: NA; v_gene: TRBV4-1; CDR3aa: CASRRGLAGALNEQFF
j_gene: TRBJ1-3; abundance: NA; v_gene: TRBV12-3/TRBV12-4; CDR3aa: CASSLKDTIYF
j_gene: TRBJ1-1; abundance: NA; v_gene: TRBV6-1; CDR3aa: CASSGQGGNTEAFF
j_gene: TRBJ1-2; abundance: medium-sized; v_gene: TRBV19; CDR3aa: CASSESTGSNYGYTF
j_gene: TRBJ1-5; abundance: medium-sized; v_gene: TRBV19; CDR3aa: CASSIVTPNQPQHF
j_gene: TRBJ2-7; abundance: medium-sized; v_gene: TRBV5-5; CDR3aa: CASSLLFEQYF
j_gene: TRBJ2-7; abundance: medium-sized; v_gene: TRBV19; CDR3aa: CASSLLDEQYF
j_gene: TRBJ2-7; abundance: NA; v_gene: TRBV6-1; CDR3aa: CASSLLAGGGYEQYF
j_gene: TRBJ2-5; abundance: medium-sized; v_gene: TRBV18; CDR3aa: CASSRGEVETQYF
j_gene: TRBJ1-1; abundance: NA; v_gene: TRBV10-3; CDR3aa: CAISQGGTEAFF
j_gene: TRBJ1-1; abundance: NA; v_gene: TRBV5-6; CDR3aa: CASSLYSPSEAFF
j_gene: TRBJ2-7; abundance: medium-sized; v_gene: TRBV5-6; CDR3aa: CASSLVSSYEQYF
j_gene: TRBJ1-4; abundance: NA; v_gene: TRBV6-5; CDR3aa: CASSYSKVGGSGTNEKLFF
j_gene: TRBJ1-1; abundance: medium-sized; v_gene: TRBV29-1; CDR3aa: CSAGTGGKEAFF
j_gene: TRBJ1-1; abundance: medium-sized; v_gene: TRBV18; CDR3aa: CASSPFPGSTEAFF
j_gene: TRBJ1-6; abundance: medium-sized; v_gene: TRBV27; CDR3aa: CASSLAGFYNSPLHF